The clone carrying this T cell receptor (beta chain) was detected only a few times. These data come from a study of blood T cell repertoires in COVID-19. Study background: The analysed material was cDNA or gDNA that came from T cells, B-cell-depleted T cells, or PBMCs.

Authors' data handling: Estimation of nucleated cell counts relied on the amplification of reference gene primers. The protocol was immunoSEQ multiplex PCR, while the TCRdb copy is restricted to in-frame clones and leaves out a portion. V and J calls and clone size are copied from that table; D and trimming were computed from the DNA. The table shows approximately 150,000 clones, with 65% to 85% occurring only once. The study drew participants aged about 18 to 89 years from roughly 25 US areas. Self-reported history from a screening survey and questionnaire set each donor's cohort. The CDR3 covers 16 residues. The germline V and J ends were trimmed by 1 base and 6 bases, with 15 bases remaining between them. Germline CDR1 and CDR2: SGHTA and FQGTGA.

V gene TRBV7-3 combines with J gene TRBJ2-2, with D possibly matching TRBD1 (6 bases). Sequencing used PBMCs or T cells enriched from blood (not recorded which). The receptor comes from a man between 65 and 79 years old who had been exposed to COVID-19. CDR3 loop: CASSLIGTGMAGELFF. CDR3 sequence (DNA): TGTGCCAGCAGCTTAATCGGTACAGGGATGGCCGGGGAGCTGTTTTTT.